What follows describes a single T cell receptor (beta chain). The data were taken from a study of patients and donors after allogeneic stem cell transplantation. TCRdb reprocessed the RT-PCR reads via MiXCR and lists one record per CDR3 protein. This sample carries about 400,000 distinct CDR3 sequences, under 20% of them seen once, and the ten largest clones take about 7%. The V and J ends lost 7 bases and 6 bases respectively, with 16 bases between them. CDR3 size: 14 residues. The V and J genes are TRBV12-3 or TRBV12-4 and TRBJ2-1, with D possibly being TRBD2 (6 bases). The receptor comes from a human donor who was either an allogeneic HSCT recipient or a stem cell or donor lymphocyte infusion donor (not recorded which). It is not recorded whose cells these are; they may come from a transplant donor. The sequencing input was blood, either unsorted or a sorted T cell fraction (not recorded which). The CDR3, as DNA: TGTGCCAGCAACAGGAGGGGCTTAGGCAATGAGCAGTTCTTC. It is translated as CASNRRGLGNEQFF.